One sample yielded the 8 T cell receptor beta chains listed below, sequenced in a study of T cells in Graves' hyperthyroidism and ophthalmopathy. Authors of the study amplified TCR beta CDR3 regions from RNA transcripts. When the TCR CDR3 underwent first-round RT-PCR, the HTBI primer set was used. MiXCR, applied by TCRdb to the multiplex PCR reads, yields one record per CDR3 protein. The data hold over 500,000 distinct CDR3 sequences, with 14% observed a single time. Sequenced material: blood. Receptor source: a woman between 40 and 50 years old with Graves' hyperthyroidism.

The sample holds many counts of this clonotype. The rearrangement links TRBV28 to TRBJ2-3; tentatively, D is TRBD2 (5 bases). Germline V lookup: CDR1 MDHEN, CDR2 SYDVKM. The CDR3 extends over 12 amino acids. Trimming shortened V by 7 bases and J by 3 bases, and 8 bases separated the two germline ends. The CDR3 DNA follows: TGTGCCAGCACGGACTTAACAGATACGCAGTATTTT. It codes for CASTDLTDTQYF.

This clonotype was seen many times. This rearrangement joins TRBV6-1 to TRBJ1-4, with D possibly being TRBD1 (6 bases). V lost 5 bases and J lost 7, with 14 bases in between. Germline-derived CDR1 and CDR2 are MNHNS and SASEGT. The CDR3 is 14 residues long. The chain's CDR3 is CASSPLGGGEKLFF. CDR3 DNA: TGTGCCAGCAGTCCTCTCGGAGGGGGTGAAAAACTGTTTTTT.

This clonotype appeared many times. The CDR3 coding sequence is TGTGCCTGGAGTCGGACACTTGGAAACACCATATATTTT. Residues: CAWSRTLGNTIYF. This chain connects TRBV30 to TRBJ1-3; tentative D call: TRBD1 (5 bases). Trimming stripped 2 bases from V and 3 bases from J, with 8 bases between. The CDR3 has 13 amino acids. Germline V gene data show CDR1 as GTSNPN and CDR2 as SVGIG (reference sequence). Variable domain in full (rest from reference TRBV30 and TRBJ1-3): SQTIHQWPATLVQPVGSPLSLECTVEGTSNPNLYWYRQAAGRGLQLLFYSVGIGQISSEVPQNLSASRPQDRQFILSSKKLLLSDSGFYLCAWSRTLGNTIYFGEGSWLTVV.

This clonotype has a handful of counts. The chain recombines TRBV9 with TRBJ1-1, with 8 bases that match TRBD1. CDR1 and CDR2 from the germline V gene are SGDLS and YYNGEE. J was trimmed by 4 bases and V by 3 bases; bases with no gene match: 5. This CDR3 contains 14 residues. CDR3 loop: CASSAGGAGTEAFF. The CDR3 nucleotides read TGTGCCAGCAGCGCAGGGGGCGCGGGCACTGAAGCTTTCTTT.

The chain is built from TRBV19 and TRBJ2-1, with a weak D call TRBD1 (5 bases). The V gene's germline CDR1 is LNHDA and CDR2 SQIVND (reference sequence). CDR3 length equals 13 residues. Trimming left V 2 bases short and J 7 bases short, with 9 bases between. CDR3 sequence: CASSIQGWNEQFF. The CDR3 DNA sequence: TGTGCCAGTAGTATACAGGGATGGAATGAGCAGTTCTTC.

The table lists this clonotype with a few counts. The rearrangement uses TRBV27 and TRBJ2-1; 11 nucleotides line up with TRBD2. CDR3 size: 15 residues. Germline CDR1 is MNHEY and CDR2 is SMNVEV (reference sequence). V was pared by 7 bases and J by 4 bases, with 6 bases of the junction left unmatched. The CDR3 region is CASTLRLAGYNEQFF. CDR3 bases: TGTGCCAGCACCCTTAGACTAGCGGGATACAATGAGCAGTTCTTC.

Notes on this clonotype: Compared with germline, one end of the junction differs, possibly owing to a read error. J is TRBJ2-1 and V is TRBV9; 7 bases are shared with TRBD1. The germline gives CDR1 SGDLS, CDR2 YYNGEE. This CDR3 has 15 residues. The chain's CDR3 is CASSVGEGGYNEQSF. The CDR3 nucleotides read TGTGCCAGCAGCGTAGGTGAAGGGGGCTACAATGAGCAGTCCTTC.

This clonotype was observed at least ten times. The chain is built from TRBV10-2 and TRBJ2-7; possibly TRBD2 for D (5 bases). Deletions cut 9 bases from V and 3 bases from J, with 21 bases between. The germline V gene encodes CDR1 WSHSY and CDR2 SAAADI. The CDR3 is 15 amino acids. CDR3 DNA sequence: TGCGCCAGTACTCCCCCAGCGTACGGAGGCTACGAGCAGTACTTC. It is translated as CASTPPAYGGYEQYF.